The rows below give T cell receptor beta chains drawn from one sample of a study of T cell responses to AZD1222 COVID-19 vaccine. Some clones are missing from TCRdb's copy, which holds only in-frame ones; the method was immunoSEQ multiplex PCR. The profile shows roughly 75,000 clones, more than 75% of them singletons. The source was peripheral blood, collected 28 days after the second AZD1222 dose. The receptor source for this set is an adult who received the AZD1222 COVID-19 vaccine. CDR3s include the opening cysteine and the closing phenylalanine or tryptophan. The D gene is left open where the match is weak. The listing skips clone size in some rows; elsewhere it reads once, few, many or a size class.

>TRBV6-6|few|NA|TRBJ1-1
TGTGCCAGCAGCCCCCGGCAGCAAGCGAATGAAGCTTTCTTT
CASSPRQQANEAFF
>TRBV11-3|NA|NA|TRBJ1-1
TGTGCCAGCAGCTTAGGGGGCGCGTTCACTGAAGCTTTCTTT
CASSLGGAFTEAFF
>TRBV19|NA|NA|TRBJ2-7
TGTGCCAGTAGTATAGGTAGGTCCTACGAGCAGTACTTC
CASSIGRSYEQYF
>TRBV20-1|NA|NA|TRBJ2-7
TGCAGTGCTAGTGCGGGGACAACCTATGGCGAGCAGTACTTC
CSASAGTTYGEQYF
>TRBV3-1/TRBV3-2|NA|NA|TRBJ2-7
TGTGCCAGCAGCCCTCGGGGGGCCGAGTCCTACGAGCAGTACTTC
CASSPRGAESYEQYF
>TRBV19|NA|NA|TRBJ1-5
TGTGCCAGTAGTTCTATAGGGTCTAGCAATCAGCCCCAGCATTTT
CASSSIGSSNQPQHF
>TRBV4-2|NA|NA|TRBJ2-2
TGTGCCAGCAGCCAAGATCGTCGACGGTCCACCGGGGAGCTGTTTTTT
CASSQDRRRSTGELFF
>TRBV28|NA|NA|TRBJ2-7
TGTGCCAGCAGTCGGGCCCGTGAGGACGAGCAGTACTTC
CASSRAREDEQYF
>TRBV28|NA|TRBD1|TRBJ2-7
TGTGCCAGCAATCTCGGGACAGGGAACCACGAGCAGTACTTC
CASNLGTGNHEQYF
>TRBV5-1|NA|NA|TRBJ2-5
TGCGCCAGCAGCTTGTCCTCGTACCAAGAGACCCAGTACTTC
CASSLSSYQETQYF
>TRBV4-2|NA|NA|TRBJ1-1
TGTGCCAGCAGCCAAGGTACCTGGGGGGGCAACACTGAAGCTTTCTTT
CASSQGTWGGNTEAFF
>TRBV2|NA|NA|TRBJ2-2
TGTGCCAGCATCTTGGTAGGAAACACCGGGGAGCTGTTTTTT
CASILVGNTGELFF
>TRBV7-9|once|TRBD1|TRBJ1-4
TGTGCCAGCAGCCGACGTGGGACAGGGGACGAAAAACTGTTTTTT
CASSRRGTGDEKLFF
>TRBV6-2/TRBV6-3|NA|TRBD1|TRBJ1-6
TGTGCCAGCAGTGCTGACAGGGGCAATTCACCCCTCCACTTT
CASSADRGNSPLHF
>TRBV28|NA|TRBD1|TRBJ1-1
TGTGCCAGCAGTTTACCGGGACAGGGGCGATACACTGAAGCTTTCTTT
CASSLPGQGRYTEAFF
>TRBV6-2/TRBV6-3|NA|NA|TRBJ1-4
TGTGCCAGCAGTTACAGCAGTCGAGGTGAAAAACTGTTTTTT
CASSYSSRGEKLFF
>TRBV2|NA|TRBD1|TRBJ1-5
TGTGCCAGCACCAGAGAGGGGGCAAAGGGGCATCAGCCCCAGCATTTT
CASTREGAKGHQPQHF
>TRBV5-5|once|TRBD2|TRBJ2-3
TGTGCCAGCAGCCCCGACCTACTAGCGCGGTTAAACACAGATACGCAGTATTTT
CASSPDLLARLNTDTQYF
>TRBV12-3/TRBV12-4|NA|TRBD1|TRBJ2-7
TGTGCCAGCAGTTTAACAGGGGTCCACGAGCAGTACTTC
CASSLTGVHEQYF
>TRBV7-2|NA|NA|TRBJ2-2
TGTGCCAGCAGCTTAAAGTTCGGATTAGGACCAAACACCGGGGAGCTGTTTTTT
CASSLKFGLGPNTGELFF
>TRBV12-1|few|NA|TRBJ1-2
TGTGCCAGCAGCAGGACTGCGGTCCGATTC
CASSRTAVRF
>TRBV2|NA|TRBD2|TRBJ2-3
TGTGCCAGCAGTTCTAGCGGGGGCACAGATACGCAGTATTTT
CASSSSGGTDTQYF
>TRBV30|once|NA|TRBJ1-6
TGTGCCTGGAGTCCCTCACGCACGGACTTACATAATTCACCCCTCCACTTT
CAWSPSRTDLHNSPLHF
>TRBV4-1|NA|NA|TRBJ1-5
TGCGCCAGCAGCCAAGCCGGGCCCAATCAGCCCCAGCATTTT
CASSQAGPNQPQHF
>TRBV11-3|NA|TRBD2|TRBJ2-3
TGTGCCAGCAGCGGGTCTACTAGCGGGGGGGCAGGTACGCAGTATTTT
CASSGSTSGGAGTQYF
>TRBV27|few|NA|TRBJ1-6
TGTGCCAGCACCTCTCTGACAGGAAATTCACCCCTCCACTTT
CASTSLTGNSPLHF
>TRBV7-3|many|NA|TRBJ1-1
TGTGCCAGCAGCGCCCAGGTGAACACTGAAGCTTTCTTT
CASSAQVNTEAFF
>TRBV19|once|TRBD2|TRBJ2-1
TGTGCCAGTAAAGGTATACTTAGCGGGGGGGCCTTTAATGAGCAGTTCTTC
CASKGILSGGAFNEQFF
>TRBV12-3/TRBV12-4|NA|NA|TRBJ1-4
TGTGCCAGCAGTTTAAATGAAAAACTGTTTTTT
CASSLNEKLFF
>TRBV3-1/TRBV3-2|once|NA|TRBJ1-5
TGTGCCAGCAGCCAAGATAGGGGCGGCCAGCCCCAGCATTTT
CASSQDRGGQPQHF
>TRBV30|NA|TRBD1|TRBJ1-3
TGTGCCTGGAGTCTGTGGGACAGCTCTGGAAACACCATATATTTT
CAWSLWDSSGNTIYF
>TRBV18|NA|NA|TRBJ2-7
TGTGCCAGCTCAGAGGGAAGGAGGTCGGACGAGCAGTACTTC
CASSEGRRSDEQYF
>TRBV4-1|NA|NA|TRBJ1-4
TGCGCCAGCAGCCTCCTGGTGGGGGGGGCAACTAATGAAAAACTGTTTTTT
CASSLLVGGATNEKLFF
>TRBV30|NA|NA|TRBJ1-1
TGTGCCTGGAGTGTACAACAGAACACTGAAGCTTTCTTT
CAWSVQQNTEAFF
>TRBV19|once|NA|TRBJ2-3
TGTGCCAGTAGTCCCGGGGGCATAGATACGCAGTATTTT
CASSPGGIDTQYF
>TRBV5-1|NA|NA|TRBJ2-6
TGCGCCAGTAGAAAAGGAATGAACTCTGGGGCCAACGTCCTGACTTTC
CASRKGMNSGANVLTF
>TRBV2|NA|NA|TRBJ2-7
TGTGCCAGCCGATTTTCTGTCGAGCAGTACTTC
CASRFSVEQYF
>TRBV7-2|NA|NA|TRBJ1-2
TGTGCCAGCAGCTCCCCCAGCGGGGTTGGTGGCTACACCTTC
CASSSPSGVGGYTF
>TRBV24-1|once|NA|TRBJ2-1
TGTGCCACCGGGGACGCAAACCACAATGAGCAGTTCTTC
CATGDANHNEQFF
>TRBV30|NA|TRBD2|TRBJ2-3
TGTGCCTGGGACTCGAGACGGACTAGCGGGGGGACAGATACGCAGTATTTT
CAWDSRRTSGGTDTQYF
>TRBV10-2|NA|NA|TRBJ2-7
TGCGCCAGCAGTGAGTCGCGGGGATCCTACGAGCAGTACTTC
CASSESRGSYEQYF
>TRBV5-4|NA|NA|TRBJ1-6
TGTGCCAGCAGCTTGGAGGTTCCGGGTGTGGGGCCCCTCCACTTT
CASSLEVPGVGPLHF
>TRBV5-1|NA|NA|TRBJ1-4
TGCGCCAGCAGCCGTGATGCAACTAATGAAAAACTGTTTTTT
CASSRDATNEKLFF
>TRBV11-2|NA|NA|TRBJ2-7
TGTGCCAGCAGCACAGAGCGCAGCTCCTACGAGCAGTACTTC
CASSTERSSYEQYF
>TRBV23-1|once|NA|TRBJ1-5
TGCGCCAGCATAACCCACAGGACTCAGCCCCAGCATTTT
CASITHRTQPQHF
>TRBV7-8|once|NA|TRBJ1-5
TGTGCCAGCAGCGATATGGCGGGGTTTGGTCAGCCCCAGCATTTT
CASSDMAGFGQPQHF
>TRBV18|NA|TRBD1|TRBJ2-7
TGTGCCAGCTCAGGCTGGACAGGGGACGAGCAGTACTTC
CASSGWTGDEQYF
>TRBV9|NA|NA|TRBJ1-2
TGTGCCAGCAGCACAGAGGGGGATGGCTACACCTTC
CASSTEGDGYTF